A selection of T cell receptor beta chains follows, all from one sample in a study of T cells in Graves' hyperthyroidism and ophthalmopathy. TCRdb itself ran the multiplex PCR reads through MiXCR, one entry per CDR3 protein. Seen here are about 410,000 distinct CDR3 sequences, over 12% observed once, and the top ten hold about 12%. The sequencing input was blood. The source is a man younger than 35 with Graves' ophthalmopathy. Both conserved end residues are part of each CDR3. A D gene is named only where the DNA matches it firmly. Expanded clones get a size class; other rows say once, few or many, or leave the size out.

cdr3_nt cdr3_aa clone_size v_call d_call j_call
TGCAGCGTTGTGGTTGGGGTCCCCGCTAACTATGGCTACACCTTC CSVVVGVPANYGYTF few TRBV29-1 NA TRBJ1-2
TGTGCCACCAGTGGCTCCGGGACATTATTTGAGCAGTTCTTC CATSGSGTLFEQFF many TRBV24-1 NA TRBJ2-1
TGTGCCAGCAGCGTAGGACCTAGCGGACAAGAGACCCAGTACTTC CASSVGPSGQETQYF many TRBV9 TRBD2 TRBJ2-5
TGCAGCGTTGCTCGAGTGGGGAATGCTAACTATGGCTACACCTTC CSVARVGNANYGYTF many TRBV29-1 NA TRBJ1-2
TGTGCCTGGAGTGGGGCTTTTGAAGCTTTCTTT CAWSGAFEAFF many TRBV30 NA TRBJ1-1
TGTGCCAGTAGTCGAGAGGGGACAGAGGACGAGCAGTACTTC CASSREGTEDEQYF NA TRBV19 TRBD1 TRBJ2-7
TGCGCCAGCAGCCCCCGGGACAGGGTCAATGAGCAGTTCTTC CASSPRDRVNEQFF few TRBV4-1 TRBD1 TRBJ2-1
TGTGCCTGGAGTGTAGACAGGGTAAGACCAAACAATCAGCCCCAGCATTTT CAWSVDRVRPNNQPQHF many TRBV30 TRBD1 TRBJ1-5
TGTGCCAGCAGCTTAAGGGGGGGGCGTGACAAAAACATTCAGTACTTC CASSLRGGRDKNIQYF NA TRBV7-8 NA TRBJ2-4
TGTGCCAGCAGTTTAGGAGTAGGGGGAGCCTCCTACAATGAGCAGTTCTTC CASSLGVGGASYNEQFF many TRBV28 NA TRBJ2-1
TGTGCCAGCAGTTTAATGGATTACACAGGGTTGTTGCAGTATTTT CASSLMDYTGLLQYF many TRBV12-3/TRBV12-4 NA TRBJ2-3
TGTGCCAGCAGCTTACCGGGACAGGTTCGGGAGACCCAGTACTTC CASSLPGQVRETQYF NA TRBV7-9 TRBD1 TRBJ2-5
TGTGCCAGCAGTGAAGCAGAAGGGTTTGGGTATGGCTACACCTTC CASSEAEGFGYGYTF many TRBV6-1 NA TRBJ1-2
TGCAGTGCTAGTGACGGGGGGGCCCCCTACAATGAGCAGTTCTTC CSASDGGAPYNEQFF NA TRBV20-1 TRBD2 TRBJ2-1
TGTGCCAGCAGCCCTGCCAGGGGGCAGACTAACTATGGCTACACCTTC CASSPARGQTNYGYTF many TRBV12-3/TRBV12-4 TRBD1 TRBJ1-2
TGTGCCAGCAGCTTTGTAAAGATGACCGGGGAGCTGTTTTTT CASSFVKMTGELFF few TRBV7-9 NA TRBJ2-2
TGCAGCGCTCCGGGACACTCCACAGATACGCAGTATTTT CSAPGHSTDTQYF many TRBV29-1 NA TRBJ2-3
TGTGCCAGCAGTTTAGGACAGGTTCTGGAGACCCAGTACTTC CASSLGQVLETQYF NA TRBV12-3/TRBV12-4 NA TRBJ2-5
TGTGCCAGCACCCTTCGGGGTACCAATGAGCAGTTCTTC CASTLRGTNEQFF many TRBV11-1 NA TRBJ2-1
TGCGCCAGCAGCAAAAATACAGATACGCAGTATTTT CASSKNTDTQYF many TRBV5-1 NA TRBJ2-3
TGCGCCAGCAGCCCGGGATCTAGCGGGAGTGATGAGCAGTTCTTC CASSPGSSGSDEQFF many TRBV5-1 TRBD2 TRBJ2-1
TGTGCCAGCAGTGCGCTTTGGGCAGGGGGAACGAACACTGAAGCTTTCTTT CASSALWAGGTNTEAFF many TRBV12-3/TRBV12-4 TRBD1 TRBJ1-1
TGTGCCTCATTGGGCGGGGCGAATGGCTACACCTTC CASLGGANGYTF few TRBV27 NA TRBJ1-2
TGCGCCAGCAGCTGGGACAGGGGCTATAATTCACCCCTCCACTTT CASSWDRGYNSPLHF NA TRBV5-1 TRBD1 TRBJ1-6
TGTGCCAGCAGTTTAGCCTTCGGGGACAGGCAAAACATTCAGTACTTC CASSLAFGDRQNIQYF many TRBV12-3/TRBV12-4 TRBD1 TRBJ2-4
TGTGCCAGCAGCTTAGTAGCGGTGAGCTCCTACAGTGAGCAGTTCTTC CASSLVAVSSYSEQFF NA TRBV7-9 NA TRBJ2-1
TGTGCCAGCAGCCAAGATGTGGGGGGAGAGACCCAGTACTTC CASSQDVGGETQYF many TRBV3-1 NA TRBJ2-5
TGCAGTGCTAGAGCGCTGCCTGGGGGTAACACTGAAGCTTTCTTT CSARALPGGNTEAFF many TRBV20-1 NA TRBJ1-1
TGCAGTGCACCGCCGACAGGAATTAACTACAATGAGCAGTTCTTC CSAPPTGINYNEQFF NA TRBV20-1 NA TRBJ2-1
TGTGCCAGCAGCTTTTCTCCCCAGACCCAAGAGACCCAGTACTTC CASSFSPQTQETQYF many TRBV11-2 NA TRBJ2-5
TGTGCCAGTAGTATAACCACAGATACGCAGTATTTT CASSITTDTQYF NA TRBV19 NA TRBJ2-3
TGTGCCAGCAGTGATACCCGGACAGACCAAGAGACCCAGTACTTC CASSDTRTDQETQYF many TRBV25-1 NA TRBJ2-5
TGCGCCAGCAGCTTCCAGGGGAACACTGAAGCTTTCTTT CASSFQGNTEAFF many TRBV5-1 NA TRBJ1-1
TGTGCCAGCAGCTCGAGCGGGGGGGAATTCTACGAGCAGTACTTC CASSSSGGEFYEQYF many TRBV7-2 TRBD2 TRBJ2-7
TGTGCCTGGGAGCCCCGAGGGGGCACTGAAGCTTTCTTT CAWEPRGGTEAFF many TRBV30 NA TRBJ1-1
TGCGCCAGCAGCCGCTCGGGAGCGGCGGACCCAGATACGCAGTATTTT CASSRSGAADPDTQYF many TRBV5-1 NA TRBJ2-3
TGTGCCAGTAGTAGAAGACAGGGGCCCGGGTACAATGAGCAGTTCTTC CASSRRQGPGYNEQFF NA TRBV19 TRBD1 TRBJ2-1
TGTGCCAGCAGTCCGGGTTGGGCGGGGGACACTCAAGAGACCCAGTACTTC CASSPGWAGDTQETQYF few TRBV27 NA TRBJ2-5
TGTGCCAGTACGGGGAGGTTAGGAGGGTTTTATCACACCGGGGAGCTGTTTTTT CASTGRLGGFYHTGELFF few TRBV19 NA TRBJ2-2
TGTGCCAGCTCACCAGGGCTGTACGAGCAGTACTTC CASSPGLYEQYF many TRBV18 NA TRBJ2-7
TGTGCCAGCAGCCTAGGGGCTGATTCCCAAGAGACCCAGTACTTC CASSLGADSQETQYF many TRBV4-2 NA TRBJ2-5
TGCGCCAGCAGTGATCCGGGACAGGGGGCTAATGAAAAACTGTTTTTT CASSDPGQGANEKLFF NA TRBV10-2 TRBD1 TRBJ1-4
TGTGCCAGCAGCCAATGGACAGGGGTACACAATGAGCAGTTCTTC CASSQWTGVHNEQFF NA TRBV14 TRBD1 TRBJ2-1
TGTGCCAGCAGTGGGCGCCGGGACTCGGCGTTAGGGACCCAGTACTTC CASSGRRDSALGTQYF NA TRBV6-1 NA TRBJ2-5
TGTGCCAGCAGCCAGGGACAGGCGTCCGACTATGGCTACACCTTC CASSQGQASDYGYTF many TRBV12-3/TRBV12-4 TRBD1 TRBJ1-2
TGTGCCAGCAGCTTGGGGATAATCTATGGCTACACCTTC CASSLGIIYGYTF many TRBV13 NA TRBJ1-2
TGTGCCAGCAGCCAGGGACAGGGCCATGAGCAGTTCTTC CASSQGQGHEQFF many TRBV11-3 TRBD1 TRBJ2-1
TGTGCCAGCAGCCCACGGGACGGGTTCTCCAAAAACATTCAGTACTTC CASSPRDGFSKNIQYF NA TRBV7-8 NA TRBJ2-4
TGTGCCAGCAGCTCCTCTAGCGGGGGGGCCGGGGAGCTGTTTTTT CASSSSSGGAGELFF NA TRBV11-2 TRBD2 TRBJ2-2
TGCAGCGTTGTGGGACTACCTAGCACAGATACGCAGTATTTT CSVVGLPSTDTQYF many TRBV29-1 TRBD2 TRBJ2-3
TGTGCCAGTAGTAGTACCGGGACAGGGGTTGGCTACACCTTC CASSSTGTGVGYTF NA TRBV19 TRBD1 TRBJ1-2
TGTGCCTGGAGCCACACCGGGTCCTTACGGTTCTTC CAWSHTGSLRFF NA TRBV30 NA TRBJ2-1
TGCGCCAGCAGCTTGGCCGGCGGGGGGCAGATCGGGGAGCTGTTTTTT CASSLAGGGQIGELFF few TRBV5-1 TRBD2 TRBJ2-2
TGTGCCAGCAGCGCGCGGGACAGGGGCTACGAGCAGTACTTC CASSARDRGYEQYF NA TRBV9 TRBD1 TRBJ2-7
TGTGCCAGCAGCTACGCCCGTGGAATAACAGATACGCAGTATTTT CASSYARGITDTQYF many TRBV7-9 NA TRBJ2-3
TGCAGTGCTCGGGGACTAGCAGTCGAGCAGTACTTC CSARGLAVEQYF few TRBV20-1 TRBD2 TRBJ2-7
TGTGCCAGCTCACCCTTCACAGGGGAAAGGTACACTGAAGCTTTCTTT CASSPFTGERYTEAFF many TRBV18 TRBD1 TRBJ1-1
TGCAGCGTTTCTGGGGATCGGGGTAACACCGGGGAGCTGTTTTTT CSVSGDRGNTGELFF NA TRBV29-1 NA TRBJ2-2
TGTGCCAGCAGTTACTCGGGGGACTACACCTTC CASSYSGDYTF few TRBV6-2/TRBV6-3 NA TRBJ1-2
TGTGCTAGTGGTTTGGTAACCCCTCTCTACGAGCAGTACTTC CASGLVTPLYEQYF NA TRBV12-5 NA TRBJ2-7